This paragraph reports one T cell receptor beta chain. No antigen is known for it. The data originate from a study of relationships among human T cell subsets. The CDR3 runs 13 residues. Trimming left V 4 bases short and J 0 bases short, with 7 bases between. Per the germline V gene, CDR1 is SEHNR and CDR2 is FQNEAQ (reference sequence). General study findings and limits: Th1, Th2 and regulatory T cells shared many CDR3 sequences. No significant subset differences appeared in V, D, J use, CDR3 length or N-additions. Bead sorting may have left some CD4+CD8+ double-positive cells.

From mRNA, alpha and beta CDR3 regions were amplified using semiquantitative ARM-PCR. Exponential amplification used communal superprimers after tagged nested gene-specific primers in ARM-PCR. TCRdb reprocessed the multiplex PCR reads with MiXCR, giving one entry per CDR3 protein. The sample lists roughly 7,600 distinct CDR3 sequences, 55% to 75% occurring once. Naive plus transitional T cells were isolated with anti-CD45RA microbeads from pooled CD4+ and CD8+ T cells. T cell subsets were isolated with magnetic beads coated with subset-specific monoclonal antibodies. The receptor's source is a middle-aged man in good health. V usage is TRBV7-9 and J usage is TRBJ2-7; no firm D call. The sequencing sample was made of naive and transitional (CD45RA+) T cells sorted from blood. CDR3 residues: CASSYPGSYEQYF. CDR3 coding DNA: TGTGCCAGCAGCTACCCTGGCTCCTACGAGCAGTACTTC.